This TCR beta chain was recovered during a study of CD8 T cells in ankylosing spondylitis. This CDR3 is built from 13 residues. Germline CDR1 MNHNS, CDR2 SASEGT. Between the trimmed V and J ends, which lost 8 bases and 0 bases, there was a span of 5 bases. Quantitative molecular-barcoded 5'-RACE generated the TCR beta libraries. TCRdb redid the calling of the 5' RACE reads with MiXCR, one entry per CDR3 protein. This table holds approximately 550,000 distinct CDR3 sequences, more than 9.5% found once. Whole-study findings and limits: Earlier literature documents some of the motif variants in reactive arthritis synovial fluid and blood. What appeared characteristic of ankylosing spondylitis blood was a TCR beta motif of under 10 highly homologous variants. Significant enrichment of disease-linked clones was reportedly seen in matched ankylosing spondylitis synovial fluid. CD8+ cells made up the disease-linked clones, which were relatively rare in peripheral blood.

This clonotype was seen many times. Its target is unknown. The receptor was isolated from a male donor with ankylosing spondylitis. Source material: blood, either unsorted or a sorted T cell fraction (not recorded which). The chain recombines TRBV6-1 with TRBJ2-6; D might be TRBD2 (5 bases). CDR3 bases: TGTGCCAGCCGGGGCTCTGGGGCCAACGTCCTGACTTTC. Encoded protein: CASRGSGANVLTF.